Included here is one TCR beta chain sequence, with context. As yet, its antigen is unknown. Profiled with immunoSEQ multiplex PCR; TCRdb holds only in-frame clones, not every one. The data show about 19,000 clones, with about nine tenths seen just once and about half held by the top ten. This entry comes from a study of OX40 agonist ivuxolimab in advanced cancers. Study-wide points: In the 0.1 to 3.0 mg/kg range, CD4+ and CD8+ blood T cells had expanded clonally by week 6.

This CDR3 spans 15 amino acids. Trimming cost V 4 bases and J 8 bases; bases outside gene matches: 4. In germline, CDR1 is SEHNR, CDR2 FQNEAQ (reference sequence). The specimen was CD4+ or CD8+ T cells sorted from blood, collected in a trial of the OX40 agonist ivuxolimab. The TCR was taken from an adult with an advanced solid tumor such as melanoma, head and neck, liver or kidney cancer. The chain links TRBV7-9 to TRBJ2-1; TRBD2 agrees at 14 bases. The CDR3 here is CASSSGLAGVDEQFF. The CDR3 DNA follows: TGTGCCAGCAGCTCGGGACTAGCGGGAGTGGATGAGCAGTTCTTC.